This T cell receptor beta chain was recorded in a study of T cell changes during pregnancy in multiple sclerosis. Using immunoSEQ multiplex PCR, the repertoire was profiled, and TCRdb retains in-frame clones only, with some absent. Here the sample spans 75,000 to 95,000 clones, nearly 95% being singletons. The V end was cut by 6 bases, the J end by 8 bases, with 17 bases between. The CDR3 consists of 13 residues. Germline CDR1 GTSNPN, CDR2 SVGIG (reference sequence). This receptor was obtained from a female donor with multiple sclerosis, enrolled in a pregnancy study. Sample: CD4+ T cells from peripheral blood mononuclear cells, taken after pregnancy. This chain links TRBV30 with TRBJ2-1, with D possibly matching TRBD2 (7 bases). CDR3 coding DNA: TGTGCCTGCCCGCGCACGGGGGGCTATGAGCAGTTCTTC. Amino acids: CACPRTGGYEQFF.